This T cell receptor (beta chain) was captured in a study of T cells in Graves' hyperthyroidism and ophthalmopathy (dated 2019 in TCRdb). Describing the broader study: Peripheral blood samples were taken at the time of initial diagnosis, prior to any treatment. A discovery cohort of fewer than 110 patients, 43 with Graves' ophthalmopathy and fewer than 65 with stable Graves' hyperthyroidism, was used to find distinguishing TCR V-J signatures. Whether ophthalmopathy could be predicted prospectively was tested in an independent validation cohort made up of fewer than 20 hyperthyroidism patients plus 17 patients who later progressed to ophthalmopathy. The 75 to 100 discovery patients were divided at random into training and test sets in a 7:3 ratio. In more than 5 Graves' hyperthyroidism patients, the study also compared T-cell repertoires from thyroid tissue with T-cell repertoires from blood. Once sampling was done, hyperthyroidism patients were given methimazole at a starting dose of 30 mg daily, whereas ophthalmopathy patients were given high-dose intravenous methylprednisolone. The paper reports TCR Vbeta CDR3 sequencing of about 140 peripheral blood samples: approximately 43 ophthalmopathy, fewer than 80 hyperthyroidism and 17 progressor patients. The paper as a whole reports these results and caveats: In validation, the model predicted progression to ophthalmopathy a median of roughly 6.1 months before onset, with approximately 71% sensitivity and about 72% specificity. Sample size was not statistically predetermined, and blinding of investigators to group allocation was not performed. Most expanded thyroid clonotypes (frequency above 0.001) were also detected in blood, a finding suggesting that blood repertoires may reflect thyroid immune responses. A model built on a 13 V-J signature distinguished ophthalmopathy from stable hyperthyroidism, reaching around 88% sensitivity and about 81% specificity in cross-validation and 80%/75% in testing.

Amplification of TCR beta CDR3 regions was carried out from RNA transcripts. The first round of RT-PCR for the TCR CDR3 was performed with the HTBI primer set and the Qiagen OneStep RT-PCR kit. Libraries were constructed in a second round of multiplex PCR, after which size selection and purification were carried out. Libraries were sequenced paired-end with 100 bp reads on an Illumina HiSeq2000. Turning to the authors' computational methods: Raw data were processed with SOAPnuke, discarding reads with adapters, uncalled bases, mean Phred below 15, or no exact constant-primer or identifier match. COPE v1.2.5 was used to merge high-quality paired reads, and clonotypes were defined as unique nucleotide sequences. MiTCR v1.1 was used to align clonotypes to the IMGT TRBV, TRBD and TRBJ reference segments. Analysis was restricted to V-J combinations with a frequency above 0.0001, which covered roughly 99% of repertoires. The TCS score was defined as the ratio of F50 (clonal expansion) to E x V (chaos), calculated using BLOSUM62-based TCRdist between CDR3 peptides within each V-J. Welch's t-statistics and random forest reduced roughly 530 V-J features to around 14, which were used in a naive Bayes classifier (R e1071). The public reads were reanalyzed by TCRdb: fastp trimming at Q25, MiXCR alignment, in-frame beta chains only. One record per CDR3 amino acid sequence lists the most common genes and DNA. TCRdb's processing, not the authors' own work, is the source of the V and J calls. This sample comprises a few hundred thousand distinct CDR3 sequences, around a sixth of them detected only once. The ten largest clones add up to about 14% of the sample.

Ophthalmopathy patients had moderately to severely active disease, with a Clinical Activity Score of 3 or more, a NOSPECS grade of 4 or more, and a disease duration of less than 3 months. Any patient with an uncontrolled infection, another autoimmune disease, pregnancy or lactation was excluded. Clinical symptoms, serum thyroxine and TRAb, thyroid ultrasound, and orbital computed tomography formed the basis for the diagnoses. PBMCs were isolated from 10 ml of fresh peripheral blood by Ficoll-Paque density gradient centrifugation. Total RNA was extracted with Trizol reagent, and quality was checked on an Agilent 2100 Bioanalyzer. Counted from cysteine to phenylalanine, this CDR3 has 15 amino acids. Just the 45-base CDR3 DNA is kept, in frame starting at base 1. At the junction V is shortened by 6 bases and J by 4 bases; bases outside the gene matches: 8. This clonotype was seen many times. Its antigen specificity is not known. Qualities for individual bases were not recorded, and no much larger clone is one base off.

The rearranged chain carries TRBV12-3 or TRBV12-4 and TRBJ2-2; 7 nucleotides in the junction match TRBD2. The clonotype comes from a woman aged 40-49 years with Graves' ophthalmopathy. The sample taken for sequencing was blood. The CDR3 corresponds to CASRSQLASTGELFF. The DNA is TGTGCCAGCAGAAGTCAACTAGCGTCCACCGGGGAGCTGTTTTTT.